This TCR beta chain was captured by sequencing in a study of T cells in narcolepsy (dated 2018 in TCRdb). Background on the whole study: Patients with narcolepsy type 1 or type 2 (NT1, NT2) were enrolled in the study together with healthy control donors. The study used TCR Vbeta sequencing to track clonotypes in blood and CSF while looking for autoreactive T cells in narcolepsy patients that target self-antigens of hypocretin neurons (hypocretin, TRIB2). On the study overall, not on this receptor specifically: According to the report, autoreactive clonotypes were detected serially in the blood of the same patients and of different patients, but not in healthy controls. Numbers of sequenced blood memory CD4+ clonotypes were comparable, averaging about 40,000 in patients and over 30,000 in controls. Plots that compared CSF and blood CD4+ T cell clonotypes from the same patient highlighted HCRT-specific and TRIB2-specific autoreactive clonotypes. No sequences matching autoreactive T cell clones were contained in some blood memory CD4+ repertoires from patients and controls.

Relative to germline, V is missing 2 bases and J is missing 3 bases, with 6 bases of the junction outside any gene match. Its CDR3 holds 15 amino acids, cysteine through phenylalanine. The only DNA kept is the CDR3, 45 bases in frame from the first base. CDR1 and CDR2 are drawn from the germline V gene (reference sequence): GTSNPN, SVGIG. The table lists this clone with a count of one. The antigen it recognizes is unknown. Per-nucleotide qualities are absent, and no much larger clonotype sits a single base away. For TCR Vbeta sequencing, memory CD4+ T cells were sorted ex vivo from the peripheral blood of both healthy controls and narcolepsy patients. The library came from the immunoSEQ multiplex PCR assay. TCRdb mirrors the immuneACCESS table, restricted to in-frame sequences. Some clones are absent from its copies; in checked studies, under half trace to an unresolved V gene, and the reason for the others is unknown. The sample table contains over 40,000 clones; only one count was recorded for around 89% of them. In total, the top ten clones hold less than 1.5% of the sample.

This TCR was recovered from a human donor with narcolepsy. The sequenced sample was CD45RA- memory CD4+ T cells from PBMCs. What this sample's cell subset or site label stands for: memory T cells sorted ex vivo from peripheral blood. This sequence uses TRBV30 and TRBJ2-3; TRBD2 agrees with 9 junctional bases. The nucleotides read TGTGCCTGGAGTCGCGGCAGCGGGAGGACAGATACGCAGTATTTT. The resulting protein is CAWSRGSGRTDTQYF.